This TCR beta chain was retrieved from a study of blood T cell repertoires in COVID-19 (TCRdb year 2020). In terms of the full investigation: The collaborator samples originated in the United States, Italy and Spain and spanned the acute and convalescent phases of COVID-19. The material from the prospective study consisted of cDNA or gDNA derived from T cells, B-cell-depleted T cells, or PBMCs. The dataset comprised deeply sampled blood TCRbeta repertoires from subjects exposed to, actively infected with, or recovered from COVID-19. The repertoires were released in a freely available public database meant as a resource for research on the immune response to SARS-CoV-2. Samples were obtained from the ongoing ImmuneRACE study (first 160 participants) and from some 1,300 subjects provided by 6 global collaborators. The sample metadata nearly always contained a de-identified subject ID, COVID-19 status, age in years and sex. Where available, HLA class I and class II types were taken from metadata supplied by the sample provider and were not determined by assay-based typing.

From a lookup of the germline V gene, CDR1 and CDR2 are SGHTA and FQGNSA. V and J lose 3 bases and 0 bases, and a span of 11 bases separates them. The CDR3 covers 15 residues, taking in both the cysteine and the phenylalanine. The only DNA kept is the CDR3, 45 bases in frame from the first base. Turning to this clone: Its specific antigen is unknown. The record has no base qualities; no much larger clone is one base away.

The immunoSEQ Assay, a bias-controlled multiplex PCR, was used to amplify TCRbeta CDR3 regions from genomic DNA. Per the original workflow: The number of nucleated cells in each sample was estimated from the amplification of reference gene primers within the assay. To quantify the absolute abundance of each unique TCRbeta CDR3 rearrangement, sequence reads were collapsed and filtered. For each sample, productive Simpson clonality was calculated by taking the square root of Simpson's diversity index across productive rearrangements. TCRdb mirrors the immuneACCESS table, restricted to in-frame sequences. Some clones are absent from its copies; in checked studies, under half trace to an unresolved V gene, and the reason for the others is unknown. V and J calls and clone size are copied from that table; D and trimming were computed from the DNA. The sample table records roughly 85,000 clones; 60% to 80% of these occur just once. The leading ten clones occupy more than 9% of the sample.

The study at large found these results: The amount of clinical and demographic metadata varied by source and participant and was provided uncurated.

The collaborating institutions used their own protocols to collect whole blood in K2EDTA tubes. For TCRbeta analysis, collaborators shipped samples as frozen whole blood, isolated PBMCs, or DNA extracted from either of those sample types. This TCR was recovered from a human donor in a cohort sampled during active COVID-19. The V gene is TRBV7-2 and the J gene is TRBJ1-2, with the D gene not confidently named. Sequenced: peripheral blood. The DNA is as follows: TGTGCCAGCAGCTTGGCCAGAACCTCTAACTATGGCTACACCTTC. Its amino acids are CASSLARTSNYGYTF.